The 10 T cell receptor beta chains in this list originate from one sample, sequenced in a study of Ad26.COV2.S vaccination and SARS-CoV-2 variants (dated by TCRdb to the early 2020s). The method behind the library was the immunoSEQ multiplex PCR assay. In its TCRdb copy, this immuneACCESS table keeps in-frame sequences only and misses some clones. Where compared with another copy, unresolved V genes explain less than half of these, and the others have no known cause. The sample contains hundreds of thousands of clones, around 92% of them found a single time. The ten largest make up about 1.5% of the sample. The sample's treatment or condition label is to be understood as: over 15 received Ad26.COV2.S at low or high dose, single or two shots; 5 received placebo; per-sample allocation not given. For vaccine and placebo recipients, the sequenced repertoires came from samples collected on day 63 after the first injection.

The sequencing used peripheral blood, collected in a trial of Ad26.COV2.S vaccine versus placebo. These receptor sequences come from a person between 18 and 65 years old who received the Ad26.COV2.S COVID-19 vaccine or a placebo.

The CDR3, as DNA: TGTGCCAGCAGTGATCTCGGGTTGTGGAATCAGCCCCAGCATTTT. Its protein product is CASSDLGLWNQPQHF. The genes are TRBV2 and TRBJ1-5, with D hard to call. The V end lost 3 bases, the J end lost 4 bases, and 13 bases lay between the germline ends. Germline assignment: CDR1 SNHLY and CDR2 FYNNEI. CDR3 size: 15 residues. Drawing the rest from reference TRBV2 and TRBJ1-5, the complete variable domain is EPEVTQTPSHQVTQMGQEVILRCVPISNHLYFYWYRQILGQKVEFLVSFYNNEISEKSEIFDDQFSVERPDGSNFTLKIRSTKLEDSAMYFCASSDLGLWNQPQHFGDGTRLSIL.

V is TRBV7-2 and J is TRBJ2-1, with TRBD2 matching over 12 bases. The germline CDR1 and CDR2 sequences are SGHTA and FQGNSA. The CDR3 is 15 amino acids. V lost 0 bases, J lost 9 bases, and 3 bases stayed unmatched. The CDR3, as DNA: TGTGCCAGCAGCTTAGCGTCTAGCGGGGGGGTTGAGCAGTTCTTC. It specifies CASSLASSGGVEQFF.

The rearrangement links TRBV6-5 to TRBJ2-7; 11 bases are shared with TRBD1. The ends lost 4 bases at V and 5 bases at J; junction bases unmatched: 10. CDR1 is MNHEY, CDR2 SVGAGI, per germline. CDR3 length: 16 residues. This CDR3 is CASSSSEGQGGNEQYF. CDR3 in DNA: TGTGCCAGCAGTTCCTCAGAGGGACAGGGGGGCAACGAGCAGTACTTC.

This clone was counted once. CDR3 loop: CASSVGAVSSEKLFF. As DNA, the CDR3 is TGTGCCAGCAGCGTAGGTGCAGTCTCGAGTGAAAAACTGTTTTTT. This chain links TRBV9 with TRBJ1-4; no clear D. With 0 bases removed from V and 7 bases from J, the gap between germline ends came to 13 bases. CDR1 SGDLS and CDR2 YYNGEE come from the germline V gene. The CDR3 contains 15 residues.

The DNA for the CDR3 is TGTGCCAGCAGCGTAGCGGCAGGGGGCTATGGCTACACCTTC. Amino acid sequence: CASSVAAGGYGYTF. This chain uses TRBV9 with TRBJ1-2; 7 nucleotides agree with TRBD1. With V trimmed by 0 bases and J by 4 bases, 3 bases remained unmatched. Looked up from germline, CDR1 is SGDLS and CDR2 is YYNGEE. The CDR3 is made up of 14 amino acids.

This clone was seen a few times. The rearrangement uses TRBV3-1 (or the pseudogene TRBV3-2) and TRBJ1-1; D is uncertain. V gave up 4 bases and J gave up 8 bases, with 17 bases separating them. CDR1 is LGHDT and CDR2 is YNNKEL in the germline V gene (reference sequence). This CDR3 region has 14 residues. CDR3 bases: TGTGCCAGCAGCCTTTCTCTTGCGAAGCCAGAAGCTTTCTTT. Its translation is CASSLSLAKPEAFF.

The J gene is TRBJ2-2, the V gene TRBV5-1, with D hard to call. V was pared by 3 bases and J by 1 base, with 16 bases between. Per the germline V gene, CDR1 is SGHRS and CDR2 is YFSETQ. This CDR3 region has 17 residues. CDR3 in amino acids: CASSSFGNSGNTGELFF. The CDR3 DNA reads TGCGCCAGCAGCTCCTTTGGGAACAGTGGGAACACCGGGGAGCTGTTTTTT.

CDR3 loop: CAWSVWGAHEQYF. CDR3 coding DNA: TGTGCCTGGAGTGTCTGGGGGGCCCACGAGCAGTACTTC. This chain links TRBV30 with TRBJ2-7; D tentatively reads TRBD1 or TRBD2 (6 bases each). The length of the CDR3 is 13 residues. V dropped 0 bases and J dropped 5 bases, with 11 bases sitting between them. CDR1 GTSNPN and CDR2 SVGIG come from the germline V gene (reference sequence).

The rearrangement uses TRBV21-1 and TRBJ2-1. TRBV21-1 has pseudogene status. This CDR3 has 15 amino acids. The CDR3 nucleotides are TGTGCCAGCAGCAAAGTAGGCCCCGCAGGAGATATTGGGTTCTTC. This codes for CASSKVGPAGDIGFF.

With regard to this clone: The same CDR3 can be traced to other DNA sequences in this sample. The chain couples TRBV18 to TRBJ1-2, with 7 positions matching TRBD1. This CDR3 is 13 amino acids long. CDR1 KGHSH and CDR2 LQKENI come from the germline V gene. The J segment lost 3 bases and the V segment lost 3 bases, leaving 1 base of the junction unmatched. DNA for the CDR3: TGTGCCAGCTCACCCACAGGGGACTATGGCTACACCTTC. Translating it yields CASSPTGDYGYTF. The variable domain in full, completed from reference TRBV18 and TRBJ1-2, reads NAGVMQNPRHLVRRRGQEARLRCSPMKGHSHVYWYRQLPEEGLKFMVYLQKENIIDESGMPKERFSAEFPKEGPSILRIQQVVRGDSAAYFCASSPTGDYGYTFGSGTRLTVV.